The rows below give T cell receptor beta chains drawn from one sample of a study of CD4 T cells in relation to SARS-CoV-2 and coronaviruses. No antigen is known for these receptors. Sequencing used immunoSEQ multiplex PCR; TCRdb keeps in-frame clones, though not all of them. The profile covers about 24,000 clones, with more than 75% appearing a single time and roughly 14% taken by the ten largest. The sample consisted of CD4+ T cells from PBMCs, cultured in vitro. The receptors derive from a human donor in good health. Each CDR3 is given with its conserved first and last residue. D genes are given only for firm matches. Size is stated for part of the rows, as once, few or many counts, or as a class when the clone is expanded.

D: TRBD1
V: TRBV10-3
J: TRBJ2-2
size: .
DNA: TGTGCCATCAGTACAGGGGGTTCGGCCGGGGAGCTGTTTTTT
CDR3: CAISTGGSAGELFF

D: .
V: TRBV15
J: TRBJ2-7
size: .
DNA: TGTGCCACCAGCAGGGGGGACTCCGACGAGCAGTACTTC
CDR3: CATSRGDSDEQYF

D: TRBD2
V: TRBV18
J: TRBJ2-7
size: .
DNA: TGTGCCAGCTCCCAAGCTAGCGGGAGTACCGAGCAGTACTTC
CDR3: CASSQASGSTEQYF

D: .
V: TRBV18
J: TRBJ2-1
size: once
DNA: TGTGCCAGCTCACCGGGGTCCTCGACTTACAATGAGCAGTTCTTC
CDR3: CASSPGSSTYNEQFF

D: .
V: TRBV28
J: TRBJ2-6
size: .
DNA: TGTGCCAGCAATTCACAGGACGCCTCTGGGGCCAACGTCCTGACTTTC
CDR3: CASNSQDASGANVLTF

D: TRBD1
V: TRBV30
J: TRBJ1-2
size: .
DNA: TGTGCCTGGAGTGCGGGACAGGACTTAGGCTACACCTTC
CDR3: CAWSAGQDLGYTF

D: .
V: TRBV6-2/TRBV6-3
J: TRBJ1-2
size: .
DNA: TGTGCCAGCAGTTACTCGGCAGGAGACTATGGCTACACCTTC
CDR3: CASSYSAGDYGYTF

D: .
V: TRBV5-6
J: TRBJ1-5
size: .
DNA: TGTGCCAGCAGCTTGTGGCACATTAGCAATCAGCCCCAGCATTTT
CDR3: CASSLWHISNQPQHF

D: TRBD2
V: TRBV12-5
J: TRBJ2-1
size: .
DNA: TGTGCTAGTGGTCAACCTAGCGGGACTAATGAGCAGTTCTTC
CDR3: CASGQPSGTNEQFF

D: TRBD1
V: TRBV5-1
J: TRBJ2-3
size: .
DNA: TGCGCCAGCAGCCCTCACAGGGGATTGAGCACAGATACGCAGTATTTT
CDR3: CASSPHRGLSTDTQYF

D: TRBD1
V: TRBV9
J: TRBJ2-3
size: .
DNA: TGTGCCAGCAGCGTAGGACAGGGGGATATAGATACGCAGTATTTT
CDR3: CASSVGQGDIDTQYF

D: .
V: TRBV27
J: TRBJ2-6
size: few
DNA: TGTGCCAGCAGTTCACACACAGGGTCTGGGGCCAACGTCCTGACTTTC
CDR3: CASSSHTGSGANVLTF

D: TRBD2
V: TRBV19
J: TRBJ2-7
size: .
DNA: TGTGCCAGTAGTACCGGGACTAGCGGGACCTACTCCTACGAGCAGTACTTC
CDR3: CASSTGTSGTYSYEQYF

D: .
V: TRBV30
J: TRBJ1-1
size: .
DNA: TGTGCCTGGAGGGACGACAGAGGGAACACTGAAGCTTTCTTT
CDR3: CAWRDDRGNTEAFF

D: TRBD1
V: TRBV6-5
J: TRBJ2-2
size: .
DNA: TGTGCCAGCAGCCGGACAGGGGCTAACACCGGGGAGCTGTTTTTT
CDR3: CASSRTGANTGELFF

D: .
V: TRBV5-6
J: TRBJ1-1
size: .
DNA: TGTGCCAGCAGCCCGTTCAGTAGGGACACTGAAGCTTTCTTT
CDR3: CASSPFSRDTEAFF

D: .
V: TRBV12-5
J: TRBJ2-1
size: .
DNA: TGTGCTAGTGGTTCGGTCGAAGGGGGTAATGAGCAGTTCTTC
CDR3: CASGSVEGGNEQFF

D: .
V: TRBV27
J: TRBJ2-1
size: .
DNA: TGTGCCAGCAGTTTATCGGATGGGGGACGCGGGGCCGACAATGAGCAGTTCTTC
CDR3: CASSLSDGGRGADNEQFF

D: .
V: TRBV30
J: TRBJ1-6
size: few
DNA: TGTGCCTGGACCGTCCTCAATAATTCACCCCTCCACTTT
CDR3: CAWTVLNNSPLHF

D: TRBD1
V: TRBV13
J: TRBJ1-2
size: .
DNA: TGTGCCAGCGATACAGGGGGCATCGGTGGCTACACCTTC
CDR3: CASDTGGIGGYTF

D: .
V: TRBV6-4
J: TRBJ2-6
size: few
DNA: TGTGCCAGCAGTGACTCCAACTCTGGGGCCAACGTCCTGACTTTC
CDR3: CASSDSNSGANVLTF

D: .
V: TRBV5-1
J: TRBJ1-1
size: .
DNA: TGCGCCAGCAGCGTGACAGCGAACACTGAAGCTTTCTTT
CDR3: CASSVTANTEAFF

D: TRBD1
V: TRBV16
J: TRBJ1-5
size: .
DNA: TGTGCCAGCAGCCAAAACCCCCTTACAGGGGGCAGGAATCAGCCCCAGCATTTT
CDR3: CASSQNPLTGGRNQPQHF

D: TRBD2
V: TRBV2
J: TRBJ2-1
size: few
DNA: TGTGCCAGCAGAGATAGCGGGTACAATGAGCAGTTCTTC
CDR3: CASRDSGYNEQFF

D: .
V: TRBV5-6
J: TRBJ2-3
size: .
DNA: TGTGCCAGCAGCTTGGACGGCACAGATACGCAGTATTTT
CDR3: CASSLDGTDTQYF

D: .
V: TRBV9
J: TRBJ2-3
size: .
DNA: TGTGCCAGCAGCGTAGGGGTCGGAAGCACAGATACGCAGTATTTT
CDR3: CASSVGVGSTDTQYF

D: .
V: TRBV2
J: TRBJ1-4
size: .
DNA: TGTGCCAGCAGGGGGGACCGGGGGGATGAAAAACTGTTTTTT
CDR3: CASRGDRGDEKLFF

D: .
V: TRBV7-2
J: TRBJ2-3
size: .
DNA: TGTGCCAGCAGCCGGGATAGGACGGGGACAGATACGCAGTATTTT
CDR3: CASSRDRTGTDTQYF

D: TRBD2
V: TRBV6-4
J: TRBJ2-1
size: .
DNA: TGTGCCAGCAGTGTACTCGCGGGAGTATACAATGAGCAGTTCTTC
CDR3: CASSVLAGVYNEQFF

D: .
V: TRBV4-2
J: TRBJ2-2
size: .
DNA: TGTGCCAGCAGCCGCCTTAGTAGGGATTCCGGGGAGCTGTTTTTT
CDR3: CASSRLSRDSGELFF

D: TRBD1
V: TRBV5-1
J: TRBJ2-2
size: .
DNA: TGCGCCAGCAGCTTAACCGGGACAGCGAACACCGGGGAGCTGTTTTTT
CDR3: CASSLTGTANTGELFF

D: TRBD1
V: TRBV7-2
J: TRBJ1-1
size: .
DNA: TGTGCCAGCAGCCGACAGGGAAGCACTGAAGCTTTCTTT
CDR3: CASSRQGSTEAFF

D: TRBD2
V: TRBV9
J: TRBJ2-1
size: once
DNA: TGTGCCAGCAGCCCGCGGGGGTCGGAGGACAATGAGCAGTTCTTC
CDR3: CASSPRGSEDNEQFF

D: .
V: TRBV5-1
J: TRBJ2-1
size: .
DNA: TGCGCCAGTCATTTAGGAGGGGGGGGCTCCTACAATGAGCAGTTCTTC
CDR3: CASHLGGGGSYNEQFF

D: TRBD1
V: TRBV7-2
J: TRBJ1-6
size: .
DNA: TGTGCCAGCAGCTTCGACAGGGTGAATTCACCCCTCCACTTT
CDR3: CASSFDRVNSPLHF

D: TRBD1
V: TRBV7-2
J: TRBJ1-1
size: .
DNA: TGTGCCAGCACCCACGGGACAGGGCGTTCTGGGGGGTCGAGGGAAGCTTTCTTT
CDR3: CASTHGTGRSGGSREAFF

D: .
V: TRBV6-5
J: TRBJ2-7
size: .
DNA: TGTGCCAGCAGTTACTCGACGGGACGCTACGAGCAGTACTTC
CDR3: CASSYSTGRYEQYF

D: TRBD2
V: TRBV9
J: TRBJ2-7
size: .
DNA: TGTGCCAGCAGCCCCAAACGGACTAGCGGGACCTACGAGCAGTACTTC
CDR3: CASSPKRTSGTYEQYF

D: .
V: TRBV7-2
J: TRBJ2-6
size: .
DNA: TGTGCCAGCAGCCTACGGGGCGCCTCCTCTGGGGCCAACGTCCTGACTTTC
CDR3: CASSLRGASSGANVLTF

D: .
V: TRBV5-1
J: TRBJ1-6
size: .
DNA: TGCGCCAGCAGCTTGGAAGGGGCAGGGTATAATTCACCCCTCCACTTT
CDR3: CASSLEGAGYNSPLHF

D: .
V: TRBV6-5
J: TRBJ2-7
size: once
DNA: TGTGCCAGCAGAAATACAGGGAGCGAGCAGTACTTC
CDR3: CASRNTGSEQYF

D: .
V: TRBV3-1/TRBV3-2
J: TRBJ1-2
size: .
DNA: TGTGCCAGCAGCGGCGGTGGGGGGGCGGGTGGCTACACCTTC
CDR3: CASSGGGGAGGYTF

D: .
V: TRBV6-2/TRBV6-3
J: TRBJ1-6
size: few
DNA: TGTGCCAGCAGTCCCGTCATTCATTCACCCCTCCACTTT
CDR3: CASSPVIHSPLHF

D: .
V: TRBV7-3
J: TRBJ1-1
size: few
DNA: TGTGCCAGCAGCTTAACGGGGGCAACAGGGACTGAAGCTTTCTTT
CDR3: CASSLTGATGTEAFF

D: TRBD1
V: TRBV7-2
J: TRBJ2-2
size: .
DNA: TGTGCCAGCAGCCAAGACAGGGGAACCGGGGAGCTGTTTTTT
CDR3: CASSQDRGTGELFF

D: .
V: TRBV10-3
J: TRBJ1-3
size: .
DNA: TGTGCCATCAGTGCCGGGTCGTCAAACCGAAACACCATATATTTT
CDR3: CAISAGSSNRNTIYF

D: .
V: TRBV7-2
J: TRBJ2-1
size: .
DNA: TGTGCCAGCAGCTTAGGCGGGGTCGGGGTCAATGAGCAGTTCTTC
CDR3: CASSLGGVGVNEQFF

D: TRBD1
V: TRBV6-5
J: TRBJ1-1
size: .
DNA: TGTGCCAGCACCCCAGAGGGGGCTTTCACTGAAGCTTTCTTT
CDR3: CASTPEGAFTEAFF

D: .
V: TRBV7-9
J: TRBJ1-4
size: once
DNA: TGTGCCAGCAGCCACGACCGGGGGGGCTTTTCTGAAAAACTGTTTTTT
CDR3: CASSHDRGGFSEKLFF

D: .
V: TRBV4-1
J: TRBJ2-4
size: .
DNA: TGCGCCAGCAGCCAGGGCATTCCCCGAGGGGGAGCCAAAAACATTCAGTACTTC
CDR3: CASSQGIPRGGAKNIQYF

D: TRBD2
V: TRBV18
J: TRBJ2-1
size: .
DNA: TGTGCCAGCTCACCCTCCGCTAGCGGGGGGGCCGGTGAGCAGTTCTTC
CDR3: CASSPSASGGAGEQFF

D: TRBD1
V: TRBV18
J: TRBJ2-7
size: once
DNA: TGTGCCAGCTCACCTCTCCGGGGACAGGGAACTCCTCTATCGATCTACGAGCAGTACTTC
CDR3: CASSPLRGQGTPLSIYEQYF

D: TRBD1
V: TRBV7-6
J: TRBJ2-7
size: .
DNA: TGTGCCAGCAGCAACCCACGACAGGGGAAGAAGTACGAGCAGTACTTC
CDR3: CASSNPRQGKKYEQYF

D: TRBD1
V: TRBV12-3/TRBV12-4
J: TRBJ1-1
size: few
DNA: TGTGCCAGCAGCACCGACAGGGTAGCAGCTTTCTTT
CDR3: CASSTDRVAAFF